This TCR beta chain is from a study of tumor and adjacent non-tumor tissue in lung cancer. Study as a whole: Samples averaged around 4 million productive TCRbeta reads each. General study results and limits: Higher tumor TCR diversity was associated with shorter survival.

Points on this clonotype: Antigen: not known. Compared with germline, one end of the junction differs, possibly owing to a read error.

CDR1 DFQATT and CDR2 SNEGSKA come from the germline V gene (reference sequence). The CDR3 has 12 residues. The library came from three nested PCR rounds adapted from ARM-PCR protocols. From the multiplex PCR reads, TCRdb called clonotypes with MiXCR, one entry per CDR3 protein. The sample shows fewer than 150,000 distinct CDR3 sequences, about 71% of them seen only once. This sample's RNA came from whole unsorted tissue. Chemotherapy-naive patients with new lung cancer underwent thoracic surgery in China, August–late 2014. The specimen sequenced was lung tumor tissue. The rearrangement links TRBV20-1 to TRBJ2-4; 9 nucleotides align to TRBD2. This TCR derives from a man in his 60s with small cell lung cancer. The CDR3 sequence is CSARLAGCIQYF. CDR3 DNA: TGCAGTGCTCGGCTAGCGGGATGCATTCAATACTTC.